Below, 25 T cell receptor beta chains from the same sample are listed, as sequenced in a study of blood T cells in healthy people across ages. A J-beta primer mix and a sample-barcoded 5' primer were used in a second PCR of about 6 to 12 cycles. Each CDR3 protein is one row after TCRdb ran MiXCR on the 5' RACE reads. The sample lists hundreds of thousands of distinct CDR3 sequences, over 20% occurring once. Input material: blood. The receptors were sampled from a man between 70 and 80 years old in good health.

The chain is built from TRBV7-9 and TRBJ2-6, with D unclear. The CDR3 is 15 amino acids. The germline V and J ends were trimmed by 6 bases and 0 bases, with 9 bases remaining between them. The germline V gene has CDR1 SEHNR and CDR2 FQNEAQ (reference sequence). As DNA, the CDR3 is TGTGCCAGCAGTCCTATCCACTCTGGGGCCAACGTCCTGACTTTC. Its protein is CASSPIHSGANVLTF.

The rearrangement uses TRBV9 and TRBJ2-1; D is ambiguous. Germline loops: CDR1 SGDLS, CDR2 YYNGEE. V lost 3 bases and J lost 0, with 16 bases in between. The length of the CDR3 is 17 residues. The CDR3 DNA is TGTGCCAGCAGCGCCGGATTAGACGGAAGCTCCTACAATGAGCAGTTCTTC. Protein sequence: CASSAGLDGSSYNEQFF.

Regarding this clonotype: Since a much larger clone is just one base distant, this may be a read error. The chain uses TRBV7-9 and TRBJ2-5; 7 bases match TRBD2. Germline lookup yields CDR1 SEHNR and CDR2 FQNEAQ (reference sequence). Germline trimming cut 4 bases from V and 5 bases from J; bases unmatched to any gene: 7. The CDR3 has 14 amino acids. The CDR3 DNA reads TGTGCCAGCAGCTGTACTAGCGCAGGGGAGACCCAGTACTTC. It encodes CASSCTSAGETQYF.

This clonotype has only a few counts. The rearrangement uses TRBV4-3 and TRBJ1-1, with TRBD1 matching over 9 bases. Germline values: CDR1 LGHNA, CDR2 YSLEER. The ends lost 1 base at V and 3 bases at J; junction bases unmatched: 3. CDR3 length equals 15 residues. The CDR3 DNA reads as TGCGCCAGCAGCCAAGGAGGACAGGGGTACACTGAAGCTTTCTTT. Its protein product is CASSQGGQGYTEAFF.

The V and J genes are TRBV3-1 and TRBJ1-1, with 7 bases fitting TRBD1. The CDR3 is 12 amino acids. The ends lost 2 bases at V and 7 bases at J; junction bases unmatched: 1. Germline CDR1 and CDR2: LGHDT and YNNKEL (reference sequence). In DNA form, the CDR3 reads TGTGCCAGCAGCCAACGGGACAGTGAAGCTTTCTTT. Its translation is CASSQRDSEAFF.

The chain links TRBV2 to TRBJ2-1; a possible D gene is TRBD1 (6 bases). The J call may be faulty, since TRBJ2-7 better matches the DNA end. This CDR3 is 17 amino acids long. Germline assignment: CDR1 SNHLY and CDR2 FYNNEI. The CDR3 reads CASSSIDTLGHSYEQYF. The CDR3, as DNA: TGTGCCAGCAGTTCTATAGACACTTTGGGACACTCCTACGAGCAGTACTTC.

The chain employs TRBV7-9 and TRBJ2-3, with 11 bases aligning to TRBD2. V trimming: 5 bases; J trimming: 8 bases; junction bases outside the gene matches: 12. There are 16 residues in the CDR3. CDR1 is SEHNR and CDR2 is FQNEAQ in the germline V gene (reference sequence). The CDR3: CASSPSLAGVEGTQYF. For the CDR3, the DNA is TGTGCCAGCAGCCCATCACTAGCGGGAGTGGAGGGTACGCAGTATTTT.

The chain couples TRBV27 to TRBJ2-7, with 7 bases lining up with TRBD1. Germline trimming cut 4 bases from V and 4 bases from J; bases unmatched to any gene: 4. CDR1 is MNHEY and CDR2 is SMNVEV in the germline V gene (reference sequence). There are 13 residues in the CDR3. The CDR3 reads CASSSYRGYEQYF. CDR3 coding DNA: TGTGCCAGCAGTTCCTACAGGGGTTACGAGCAGTACTTC.

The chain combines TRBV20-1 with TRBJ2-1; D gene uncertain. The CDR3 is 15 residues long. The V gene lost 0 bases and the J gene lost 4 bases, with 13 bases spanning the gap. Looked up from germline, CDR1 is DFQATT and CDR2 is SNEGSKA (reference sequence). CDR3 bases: TGCAGTGCTAGAGATTCCCAGCGCCTATACAATGAGCAGTTCTTC. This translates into CSARDSQRLYNEQFF.

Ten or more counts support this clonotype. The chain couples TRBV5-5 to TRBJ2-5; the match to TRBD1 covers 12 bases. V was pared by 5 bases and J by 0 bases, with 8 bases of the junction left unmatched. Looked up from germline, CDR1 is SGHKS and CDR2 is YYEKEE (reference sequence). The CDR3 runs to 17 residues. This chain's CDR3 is CASSAGTGGLYQETQYF. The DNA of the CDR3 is TGTGCCAGCAGTGCCGGGACAGGGGGCCTGTACCAAGAGACCCAGTACTTC.

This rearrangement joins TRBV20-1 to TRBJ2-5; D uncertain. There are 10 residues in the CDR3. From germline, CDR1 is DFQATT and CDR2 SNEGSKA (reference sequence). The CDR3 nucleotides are TGCAGCGCCGGAGAAGAGACCCAGTACTTC. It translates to CSAGEETQYF.

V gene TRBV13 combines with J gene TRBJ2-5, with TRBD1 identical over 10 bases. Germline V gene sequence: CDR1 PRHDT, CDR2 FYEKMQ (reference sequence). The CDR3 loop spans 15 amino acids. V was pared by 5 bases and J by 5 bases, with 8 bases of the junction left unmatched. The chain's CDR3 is CASSIPGQGLETQYF. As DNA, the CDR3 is TGTGCCAGCAGCATCCCGGGACAGGGGCTTGAGACCCAGTACTTC.

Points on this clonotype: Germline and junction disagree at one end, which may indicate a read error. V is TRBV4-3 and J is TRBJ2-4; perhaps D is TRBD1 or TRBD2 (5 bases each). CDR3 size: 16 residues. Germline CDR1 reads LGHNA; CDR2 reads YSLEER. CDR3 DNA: TGCGCCAGCAGCCATGACTACCCGGATCCCGGGACCATTCAGCACTTC. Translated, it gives CASSHDYPDPGTIQHF.

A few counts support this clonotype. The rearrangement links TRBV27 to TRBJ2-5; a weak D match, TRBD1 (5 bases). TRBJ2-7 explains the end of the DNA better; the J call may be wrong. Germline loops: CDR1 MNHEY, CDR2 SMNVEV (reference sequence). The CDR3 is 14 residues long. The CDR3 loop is CASSFGQTSYEQYF. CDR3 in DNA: TGTGCCAGCAGTTTTGGACAAACCTCCTACGAGCAGTACTTC.

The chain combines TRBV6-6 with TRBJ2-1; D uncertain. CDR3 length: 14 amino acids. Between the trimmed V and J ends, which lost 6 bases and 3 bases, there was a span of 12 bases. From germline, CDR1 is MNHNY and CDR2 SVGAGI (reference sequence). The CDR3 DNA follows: TGTGCCAGCAGGCTTGCTGGGGACTACAATGAGCAGTTCTTC. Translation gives CASRLAGDYNEQFF.

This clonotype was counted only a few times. Here the CDR3 reads CASREQLRDTEAFF. The CDR3, as DNA: TGTGCCAGCAGAGAACAGCTGAGGGACACTGAAGCTTTCTTT. The chain employs TRBV6-5 and TRBJ1-1, with D hard to call. CDR1 is MNHEY and CDR2 is SVGAGI in the germline V gene. Trimming cost V 6 bases and J 3 bases, with 14 bases left between them. The CDR3 is 14 amino acids.

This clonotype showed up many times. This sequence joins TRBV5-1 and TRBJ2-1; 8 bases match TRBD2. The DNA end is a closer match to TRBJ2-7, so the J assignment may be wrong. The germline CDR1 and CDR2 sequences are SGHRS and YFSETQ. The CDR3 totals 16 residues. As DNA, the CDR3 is TGCGCCAGCAGCTTTTCAAGCGGGGGTAGTAACTACGAGCAGTACTTC. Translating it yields CASSFSSGGSNYEQYF.

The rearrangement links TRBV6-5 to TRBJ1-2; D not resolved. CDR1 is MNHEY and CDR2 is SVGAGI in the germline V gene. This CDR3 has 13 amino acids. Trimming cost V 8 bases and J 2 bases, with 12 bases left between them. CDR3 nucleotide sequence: TGTGCCAGCCGCAGCACGCAAAACTATGGCTACACCTTC. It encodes CASRSTQNYGYTF.

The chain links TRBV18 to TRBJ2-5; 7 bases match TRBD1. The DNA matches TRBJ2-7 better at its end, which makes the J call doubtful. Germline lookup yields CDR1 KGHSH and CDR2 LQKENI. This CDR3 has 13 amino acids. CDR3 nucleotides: TGTGCCAGCTCACGTAAAGACAGGGACGAGCAGTACTTC. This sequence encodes CASSRKDRDEQYF.

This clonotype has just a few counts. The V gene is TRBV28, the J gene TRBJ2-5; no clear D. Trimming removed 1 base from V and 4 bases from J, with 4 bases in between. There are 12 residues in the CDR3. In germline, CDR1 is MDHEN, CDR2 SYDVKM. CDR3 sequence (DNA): TGTGCCAGCAGTTTATTCGTAGAGACCCAGTACTTC. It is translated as CASSLFVETQYF. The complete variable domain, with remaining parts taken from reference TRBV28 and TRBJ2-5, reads DVKVTQSSRYLVKRTGEKVFLECVQDMDHENMFWYRQDPGLGLRLIYFSYDVKMKEKGDIPEGYSVSREKKERFSLILESASTNQTSMYLCASSLFVETQYFGPGTRLLVL.

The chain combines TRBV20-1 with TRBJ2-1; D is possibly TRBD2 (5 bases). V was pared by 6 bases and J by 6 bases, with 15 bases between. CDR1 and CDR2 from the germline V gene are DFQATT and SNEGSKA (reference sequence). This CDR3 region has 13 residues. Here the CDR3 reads CSAPVGKANEQFF. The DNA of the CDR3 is TGCAGTGCCCCCGTCGGGAAGGCCAATGAGCAGTTCTTC.

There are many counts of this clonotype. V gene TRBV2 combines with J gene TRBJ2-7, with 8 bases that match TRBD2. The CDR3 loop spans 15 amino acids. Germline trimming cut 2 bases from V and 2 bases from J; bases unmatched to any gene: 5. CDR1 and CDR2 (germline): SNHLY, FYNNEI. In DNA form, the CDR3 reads TGTGCCAGCAGTGAAAGGGTACTAGCGGCCTACGAGCAGTACTTC. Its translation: CASSERVLAAYEQYF.

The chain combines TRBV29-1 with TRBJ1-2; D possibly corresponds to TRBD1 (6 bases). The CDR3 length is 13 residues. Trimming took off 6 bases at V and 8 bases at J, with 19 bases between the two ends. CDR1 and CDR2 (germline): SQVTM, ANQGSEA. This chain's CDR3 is CSVATQGSQGYTF. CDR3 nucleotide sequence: TGCAGCGTCGCAACACAGGGAAGTCAGGGCTACACCTTC.

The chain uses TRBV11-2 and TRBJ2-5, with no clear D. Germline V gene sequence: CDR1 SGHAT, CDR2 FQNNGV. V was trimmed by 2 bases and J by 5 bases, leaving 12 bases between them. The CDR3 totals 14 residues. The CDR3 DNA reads TGTGCCAGCAGCTTACTATCCTATGAGGAGACCCAGTACTTC. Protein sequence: CASSLLSYEETQYF.

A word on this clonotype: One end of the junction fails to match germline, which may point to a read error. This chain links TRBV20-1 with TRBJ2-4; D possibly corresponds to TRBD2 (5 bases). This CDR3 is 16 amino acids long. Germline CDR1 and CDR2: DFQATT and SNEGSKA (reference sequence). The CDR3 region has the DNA TGCAGTGCTAGAGATTCAGGACGGGGAGCCAAAAACATTCACTACTTC. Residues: CSARDSGRGAKNIHYF.